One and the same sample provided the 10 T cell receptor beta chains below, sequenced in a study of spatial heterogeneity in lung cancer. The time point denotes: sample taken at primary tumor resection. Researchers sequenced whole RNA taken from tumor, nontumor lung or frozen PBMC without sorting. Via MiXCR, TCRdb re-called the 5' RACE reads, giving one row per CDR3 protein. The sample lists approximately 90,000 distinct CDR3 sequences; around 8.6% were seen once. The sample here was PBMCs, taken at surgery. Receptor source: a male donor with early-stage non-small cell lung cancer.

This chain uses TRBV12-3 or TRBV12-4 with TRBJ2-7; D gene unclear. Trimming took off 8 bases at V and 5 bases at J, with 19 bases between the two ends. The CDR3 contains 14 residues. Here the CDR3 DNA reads TGTGCCAGCTCTACCACAGCCGATGGCCACGAGCAGTACTTC. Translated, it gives CASSTTADGHEQYF.

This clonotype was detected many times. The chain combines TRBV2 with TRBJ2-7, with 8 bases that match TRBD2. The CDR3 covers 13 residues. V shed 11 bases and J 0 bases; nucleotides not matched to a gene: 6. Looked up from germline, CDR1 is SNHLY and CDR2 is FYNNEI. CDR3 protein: CAGLAGTSYEQYF. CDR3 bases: TGTGCCGGTCTAGCGGGCACCTCCTACGAGCAGTACTTC. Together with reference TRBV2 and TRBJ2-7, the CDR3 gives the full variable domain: EPEVTQTPSHQVTQMGQEVILRCVPISNHLYFYWYRQILGQKVEFLVSFYNNEISEKSEIFDDQFSVERPDGSNFTLKIRSTKLEDSAMYFCAGLAGTSYEQYFGPGTRLTVT.

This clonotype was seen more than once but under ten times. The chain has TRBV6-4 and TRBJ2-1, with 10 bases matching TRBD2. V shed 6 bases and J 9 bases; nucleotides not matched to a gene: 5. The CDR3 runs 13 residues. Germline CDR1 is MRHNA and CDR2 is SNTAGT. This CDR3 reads CASSGTSVGEQFF. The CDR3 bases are TGTGCCAGCAGCGGGACTAGCGTTGGTGAGCAGTTCTTC.

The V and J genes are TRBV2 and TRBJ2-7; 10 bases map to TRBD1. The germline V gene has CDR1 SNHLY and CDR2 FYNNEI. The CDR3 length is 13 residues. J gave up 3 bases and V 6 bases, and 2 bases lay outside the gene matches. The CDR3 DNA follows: TGTGCCAGCAGAGGGACAGGGGTCTACGAGCAGTACTTC. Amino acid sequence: CASRGTGVYEQYF.

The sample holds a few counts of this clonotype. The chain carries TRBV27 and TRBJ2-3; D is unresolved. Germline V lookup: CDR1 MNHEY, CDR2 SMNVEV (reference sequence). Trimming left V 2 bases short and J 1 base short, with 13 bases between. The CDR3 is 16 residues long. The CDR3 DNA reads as TGTGCCAGCAGTTTACTCGCGGCCCATGGCACAGATACGCAGTATTTT. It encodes CASSLLAAHGTDTQYF.

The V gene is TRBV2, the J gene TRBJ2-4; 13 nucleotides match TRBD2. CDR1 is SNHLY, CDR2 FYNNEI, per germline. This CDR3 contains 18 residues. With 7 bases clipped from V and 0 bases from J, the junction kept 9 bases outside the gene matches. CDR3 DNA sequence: TGTGCCAGCACCTCCGGGACTAGCGGGACCCTAGCCAAAAACATTCAGTACTTC. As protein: CASTSGTSGTLAKNIQYF.

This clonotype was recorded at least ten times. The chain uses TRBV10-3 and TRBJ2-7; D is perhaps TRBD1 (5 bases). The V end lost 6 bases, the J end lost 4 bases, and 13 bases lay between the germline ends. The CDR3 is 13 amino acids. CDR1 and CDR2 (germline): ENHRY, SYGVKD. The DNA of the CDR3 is TGTGCCATCAGGGCGACGGACACATACGAGCAGTACTTC. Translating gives CAIRATDTYEQYF.

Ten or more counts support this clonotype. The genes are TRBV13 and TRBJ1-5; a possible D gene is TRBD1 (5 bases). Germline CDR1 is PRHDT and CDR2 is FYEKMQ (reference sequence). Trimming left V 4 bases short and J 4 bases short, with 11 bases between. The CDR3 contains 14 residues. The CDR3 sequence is CASSSGRNNQPQHF. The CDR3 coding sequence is TGTGCCAGCAGCTCGGGACGGAATAATCAGCCCCAGCATTTT.

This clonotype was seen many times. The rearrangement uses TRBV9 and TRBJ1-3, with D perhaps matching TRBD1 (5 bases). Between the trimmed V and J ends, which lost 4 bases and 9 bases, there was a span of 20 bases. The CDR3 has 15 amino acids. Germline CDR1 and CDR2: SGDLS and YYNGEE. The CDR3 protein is CASSPGVAARTTIYF. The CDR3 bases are TGTGCCAGCAGCCCGGGGGTAGCTGCTCGTACCACCATATATTTT.

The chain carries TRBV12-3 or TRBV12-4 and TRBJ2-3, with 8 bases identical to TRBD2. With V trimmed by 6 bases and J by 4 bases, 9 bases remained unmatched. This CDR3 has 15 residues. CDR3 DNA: TGTGCCAGCAGCCAACGGACTAGCACGGCAGATACGCAGTATTTT. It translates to CASSQRTSTADTQYF.